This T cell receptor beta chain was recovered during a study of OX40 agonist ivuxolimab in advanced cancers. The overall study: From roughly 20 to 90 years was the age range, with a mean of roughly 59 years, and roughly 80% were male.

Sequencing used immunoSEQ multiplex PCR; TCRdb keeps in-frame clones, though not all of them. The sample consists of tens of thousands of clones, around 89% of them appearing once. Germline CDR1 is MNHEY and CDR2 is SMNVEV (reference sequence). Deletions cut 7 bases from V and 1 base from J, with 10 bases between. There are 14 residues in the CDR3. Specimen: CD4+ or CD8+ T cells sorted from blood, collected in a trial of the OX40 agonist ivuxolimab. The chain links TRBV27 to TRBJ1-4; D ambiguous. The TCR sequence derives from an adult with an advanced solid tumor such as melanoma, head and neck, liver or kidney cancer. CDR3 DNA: TGTGCCAGCACGTCCGGAGGAACTAATGAAAAACTGTTTTTT. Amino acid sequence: CASTSGGTNEKLFF.